This T cell receptor (beta chain) came from a study of control samples from healthy donors and cancer patients. Libraries were prepared by immunoSEQ multiplex PCR; TCRdb keeps only in-frame clonotypes and omits some of them. Among 150,000 to 200,000 clones listed, around 89% were seen once. The V end was cut by 3 bases, the J end by 5 bases, with 7 bases between. Germline V gene sequence: CDR1 LNHDA, CDR2 SQIVND (reference sequence). The CDR3 is 12 residues long. The gene calls are TRBV19 and TRBJ2-5, with D hard to call. Sequencing input: blood. The sequence derives from a woman between 50 and 59 years old in good health. This chain's CDR3 is CASSILGETQYF. The CDR3 region has the DNA TGTGCCAGTAGTATTTTAGGCGAGACCCAGTACTTC. The full variable domain, its missing parts supplied by reference TRBV19 and TRBJ2-5, is DGGITQSPKYLFRKEGQNVTLSCEQNLNHDAMYWYRQDPGQGLRLIYYSQIVNDFQKGDIAEGYSVSREKKESFPLTVTSAQKNPTAFYLCASSILGETQYFGPGTRLLVL.